This T cell receptor (beta chain) appears in the sequencing data of a study of T cell changes during pregnancy in multiple sclerosis. There are a few counts of this clone. The same CDR3 arises from other DNA sequences in this sample as well. The CDR3 is 13 amino acids. V was shortened by 2 bases and J by 4 bases, with 6 bases between the two germline ends. Germline V lookup: CDR1 SEHNR, CDR2 FQNEAQ (reference sequence). Only in-frame clones appear in the TCRdb table, and some are missing; sequencing was by immunoSEQ multiplex PCR. The sample yields some 42,000 clones, about 92% seen once. This rearrangement joins TRBV7-9 to TRBJ1-5; perhaps TRBD1 as D (6 bases). The clonotype originates from a female donor with multiple sclerosis, enrolled in a pregnancy study. The sample in question was CD4+ T cells from peripheral blood mononuclear cells, obtained in the third trimester of pregnancy. The CDR3 DNA reads as TGTGCCAGCAGCTTACAGGGGAATCAGCCCCAGCATTTT. Translating it yields CASSLQGNQPQHF. Complete variable domain (other parts from reference TRBV7-9 and TRBJ1-5): DTGVSQNPRHKITKRGQNVTFRCDPISEHNRLYWYRQTLGQGPEFLTYFQNEAQLEKSRLLSDRFSAERPKGSFSTLEIQRTEQGDSAMYLCASSLQGNQPQHFGDGTRLSIL.